This T cell receptor (beta chain) stems from a study of TET2 disruption in CD19-targeted CAR T cells. The treatment was: autologous CTL019 cells: CD19 CAR with 4-1BB and CD3 zeta domains. TCR zeta and 4-1BB domains were built into the CD19 CAR. Germline assignment: CDR1 LNHDA and CDR2 SQIVND (reference sequence). After removal of 10 bases from V and 4 bases from J, the junction contained 7 bases not matched to a gene. The CDR3 totals 14 residues. For this clone: Its antigen is as yet unknown. Read coverage stops 3 residues before the CDR3 terminus; the germline J gene supplies the remainder.

TCRdb's copy holds only in-frame clones and misses some; the assay was immunoSEQ multiplex PCR. The sample has 25,000 to 30,000 clones. The chain combines TRBV19 with TRBJ2-1, with 10 positions matching TRBD1. The sequencing here drew on CD8- CAR+ T cells sorted from cultured blood T cells, taken for CD19 CAR T cell therapy. Subset here: CD8-negative CAR-positive T cells from the infusion product. The source is a man aged 70-80 years with chronic lymphocytic leukemia. Partial CDR3 DNA: TGTGCCACGCGGACAGGGGGAGAGTACAATGAG. This encodes CATRTGGEYNE. The entire CDR3 protein is CATRTGGEYNEQFF.